Sequencing of this TCR beta chain was carried out in a study of cytomegalovirus exposure and HLA in healthy donors. This PCR relied on a set of 60 Vbeta primers and 13 Jbeta primers. The protocol was immunoSEQ multiplex PCR, while the TCRdb copy is restricted to in-frame clones and leaves out a portion. The sample has about 120,000 clones, 60% to 80% seen once. This clone was detected only a few times. Its specificity is unknown. Germline V gives CDR1 KGHSH, CDR2 LQKENI. This CDR3 is built from 14 residues. Trimming cost V 6 bases and J 1 base, with 9 bases left between them. Study-wide points: Later analysis identified several of the most significant clusters that appeared linked to common viral pathogens.

The chain couples TRBV18 to TRBJ2-2; D not resolved. This TCR was sampled from a man aged 45-65 years in good health and CMV-seropositive. The sequenced sample consisted of PBMCs. The CDR3 DNA reads TGTGCCAGCTCTCCTACAGTGAACACCGGGGAGCTGTTTTTT. It encodes CASSPTVNTGELFF.